Below are 23 T cell receptor beta chains sequenced from a single sample in a study of T cells after yellow fever vaccination (dated by TCRdb to the late 2010s). The intended sense of this specimen's treatment or condition label: live attenuated yellow fever vaccine strain. Receptor libraries were prepared by 5' RACE. The instrument was an Illumina HiSeq 2500. TCRdb trimmed public reads at Q25 via fastp, called clones via MiXCR and kept in-frame beta chains. For every CDR3 protein sequence, its rows merge into one entry that carries the most common genes and DNA. Here the sample has about 63,000 distinct CDR3 sequences; 6.5% to 9% occur a single time. The top ten constitute approximately 34% of the sample. The material sequenced was CD8+ T cells sorted from PBMCs, taken 15 days after the yellow fever booster vaccination. These receptors originate from a man aged 30-40 years who received the YFV17D yellow fever vaccine.

The sample holds many counts of this clonotype. The CDR3 sequence: CSVEQAGGFVGTQYF. The CDR3 DNA sequence: TGCAGCGTTGAACAGGCGGGAGGGTTTGTTGGGACCCAGTACTTC. The chain combines TRBV29-1 with TRBJ2-5; 9 nucleotides line up with TRBD2. The CDR3 has 15 residues. Germline V lookup: CDR1 SQVTM, CDR2 ANQGSEA. J was trimmed by 7 bases and V by 2 bases; bases with no gene match: 11.

This clonotype was observed many times. This sequence joins TRBV20-1 and TRBJ2-1; D is perhaps TRBD1 (6 bases). Between the trimmed V and J ends, which lost 5 bases and 3 bases, there was a span of 14 bases. The CDR3 spans 14 residues. Germline V CDR1 and CDR2: DFQATT, SNEGSKA (reference sequence). The CDR3 loop reads CSAALRDNYNEQFF. CDR3 coding DNA: TGCAGTGCTGCACTACGGGACAACTACAATGAGCAGTTCTTC.

Ten or more counts support this clonotype. J is TRBJ2-7 and V is TRBV19, with a tentative D call TRBD1 (6 bases). CDR3 length: 12 amino acids. Germline CDR1 reads LNHDA; CDR2 reads SQIVND (reference sequence). V dropped 8 bases and J dropped 5 bases, with 13 bases sitting between them. The CDR3 here is CASGRGGDEQYF. CDR3 in DNA: TGTGCCAGTGGGCGAGGGGGAGACGAGCAGTACTTC.

At least ten counts were recorded for this clonotype. CDR3 sequence (DNA): TGTGCCAGCAGTTACTCGAAGGGACAGGGCACAGATACGCAGTATTTT. As protein: CASSYSKGQGTDTQYF. The chain links TRBV6-2 or TRBV6-3 to TRBJ2-3; 8 nucleotides line up with TRBD1. Germline lookup yields CDR1 MNHEY and CDR2 SVGEGT. J was trimmed by 1 base and V by 0 bases; bases with no gene match: 3. This CDR3 comprises 16 residues.

This clonotype was found many times. V and J are TRBV19 and TRBJ1-2, with D hard to call. This CDR3 region has 12 residues. Looked up from germline, CDR1 is LNHDA and CDR2 is SQIVND (reference sequence). The V end lost 5 bases, the J end lost 6 bases, and 10 bases lay between the germline ends. As DNA, the CDR3 is TGTGCCAGTAGTGGGTCTCCGGATGGCTACACCTTC. Protein: CASSGSPDGYTF.

This clonotype was seen ten or more times. The CDR3 loop is CASSTTSTSYNEQFF. The DNA for the CDR3 is TGTGCCAGCAGCACGACTAGCACGTCCTACAATGAGCAGTTCTTC. The chain carries TRBV9 and TRBJ2-1, with 7 bases lining up with TRBD2. This CDR3 spans 15 amino acids. Germline V gives CDR1 SGDLS, CDR2 YYNGEE. The trim removed 4 bases at V and 1 base at J, leaving 5 bases unmatched. Using reference TRBV9 and TRBJ2-1 for the parts outside the CDR3, the full variable domain is DSGVTQTPKHLITATGQRVTLRCSPRSGDLSVYWYQQSLDQGLQFLIQYYNGEERAKGNILERFSAQQFPDLHSELNLSSLELGDSALYFCASSTTSTSYNEQFFGPGTRLTVL.

V usage is TRBV5-1 and J usage is TRBJ2-3; TRBD2 matches at 12 bases. J gave up 4 bases and V 0 bases, and 6 bases lay outside the gene matches. This CDR3 spans 17 amino acids. Germline V CDR1 and CDR2: SGHRS, YFSETQ. For the CDR3, the DNA is TGCGCCAGCAGCTTGGCCGGACTAGCGGGATCGGCAGATACGCAGTATTTT. It encodes CASSLAGLAGSADTQYF.

Many counts were recorded for this clonotype. The chain combines TRBV28 with TRBJ1-6; 9 bases agree with TRBD1. V lost 5 bases and J lost 7; bases outside the gene matches: 9. This CDR3 is 16 amino acids long. Germline CDR1 and CDR2: MDHEN and SYDVKM. The CDR3: CASSDHRGRINSPLHF. CDR3 nucleotide sequence: TGTGCCAGCAGTGATCACAGGGGGCGCATAAATTCACCCCTCCACTTT.

This clonotype was picked up many times. The chain uses TRBV20-1 and TRBJ2-1; 15 nucleotides line up with TRBD2. This CDR3 is 18 amino acids long. CDR1 and CDR2 (germline): DFQATT, SNEGSKA (reference sequence). The J segment lost 1 base and the V segment lost 6 bases, leaving 10 bases of the junction unmatched. This CDR3 reads CSAAAGTSGRMSYNEQFF. Written as DNA, the CDR3 is TGCAGTGCAGCGGCCGGGACTAGCGGGAGGATGTCCTACAATGAGCAGTTCTTC.

This clonotype showed up many times. The chain's CDR3 is CASSQGQGEQFF. The CDR3, as DNA: TGTGCCAGCAGTCAAGGACAGGGTGAGCAGTTCTTC. The chain has TRBV12-3 or TRBV12-4 and TRBJ2-1; 8 bases agree with TRBD1. V gave up 5 bases and J gave up 9 bases; unmatched junction bases: 3. There are 12 residues in the CDR3.

This clonotype was recorded at least ten times. This sequence joins TRBV7-6 and TRBJ2-7, with D unclear. Germline CDR1 and CDR2: SGHVS and FNYEAQ. Deletions cut 1 base from V and 0 bases from J, with 7 bases between. This CDR3 comprises 14 residues. CDR3 protein: CASSLGEDSYEQYF. The CDR3 DNA reads TGTGCCAGCAGCTTAGGTGAAGACTCCTACGAGCAGTACTTC.

This clonotype was seen repeatedly, ten times or more. The V gene is TRBV24-1, the J gene TRBJ2-1; 9 bases match TRBD1. Looked up from germline, CDR1 is KGHDR and CDR2 is SFDVKD. This CDR3 contains 15 residues. V gave up 5 bases and J gave up 6 bases; unmatched junction bases: 7. This CDR3 reads CATSAQQGAFNEQFF. The CDR3 DNA reads TGTGCCACCAGTGCCCAACAGGGGGCCTTCAATGAGCAGTTCTTC.

The sample holds many counts of this clonotype. The chain combines TRBV20-1 with TRBJ2-3; D may correspond to TRBD1 or TRBD2 (5 bases each). The ends were cut back, 0 bases at V and 4 bases at J, with 17 bases in the middle. CDR3 size: 16 residues. CDR1 is DFQATT and CDR2 is SNEGSKA in the germline V gene (reference sequence). The DNA for the CDR3 is TGCAGTGCTAGAGATTTGGGGACCTTTCCCGCAGATACGCAGTATTTT. It codes for CSARDLGTFPADTQYF.

The sample holds many counts of this clonotype. The rearrangement uses TRBV11-2 and TRBJ2-3; the D gene is possibly TRBD1 (6 bases). Trimming stripped 5 bases from V and 4 bases from J, with 10 bases between. CDR1 SGHAT and CDR2 FQNNGV come from the germline V gene. There are 13 residues in the CDR3. CDR3 protein: CASSAGGADTQYF. The CDR3 DNA reads TGTGCCAGCAGCGCTGGGGGCGCAGATACGCAGTATTTT.

The table lists this clonotype with many counts. As DNA, the CDR3 is TGTGCCACCAGTCTGCAGGGAACAGATACGCAGTATTTT. It yields the protein CATSLQGTDTQYF. The rearrangement uses TRBV19 and TRBJ2-3; D might be TRBD1 (5 bases). This CDR3 is built from 13 residues. Germline lookup yields CDR1 LNHDA and CDR2 SQIVND (reference sequence). Trimming removed 10 bases from V and 3 bases from J, with 14 bases in between.

Of note for this clonotype: Just one base apart from a much larger clone, this may be a read error. The J gene is TRBJ2-2, the V gene TRBV21-1; the DNA was not used to check the table's D call, TRBD2. TRBV21-1 is a recognized pseudogene. This CDR3 contains 19 residues. The CDR3, as DNA: TGTGCCTGCAGCAAACCGAATGATGCTAGCGGGAGCCCCACCGGGGAGCTGTTTTTT. Translating gives CACSKPNDASGSPTGELFF.

The chain links TRBV12-3 or TRBV12-4 to TRBJ2-1; D gene ambiguous. V was pared by 6 bases and J by 8 bases, with 11 bases between. CDR3 length: 12 amino acids. CDR3 protein: CASRPATDEQFF. In DNA form, the CDR3 reads TGTGCCAGCAGACCCGCCACGGATGAGCAGTTCTTC.

This clonotype was detected many times. The J gene is TRBJ2-3, the V gene TRBV11-2; D unclear. Trimming stripped 0 bases from V and 7 bases from J, with 5 bases between. The CDR3 loop spans 12 amino acids. CDR1 is SGHAT, CDR2 FQNNGV, per germline. As DNA, the CDR3 is TGTGCCAGCAGCTTAGAGGGGAATACGCAGTATTTT. Translated: CASSLEGNTQYF.

J is TRBJ2-3 and V is TRBV5-4; TRBD2 matches 9 bases. Germline V lookup: CDR1 SGHNT, CDR2 YYREEE (reference sequence). V lost 0 bases and J lost 3; bases outside the gene matches: 5. The CDR3 sequence is 16 residues long. The CDR3 loop reads CASSLDAGGSTDTQYF. In DNA form, the CDR3 reads TGTGCCAGCAGCTTGGACGCGGGAGGGAGTACAGATACGCAGTATTTT.

The rearrangement links TRBV7-8 to TRBJ1-5, with TRBD1 identical over 7 bases. The V segment lost 6 bases and the J segment 5 bases; nucleotides outside the gene matches: 10. CDR1 SGHVS and CDR2 FQNEAQ come from the germline V gene. The length of the CDR3 is 15 residues. This CDR3 reads CASSLHQGEDQPQHF. The DNA of the CDR3 is TGTGCCAGCAGTTTACACCAGGGGGAGGATCAGCCCCAGCATTTT. The full variable domain, rest sourced from reference TRBV7-8 and TRBJ1-5, is GAGVSQSPRYKVAKRGQDVALRCDPISGHVSLFWYQQALGQGPEFLTYFQNEAQLDKSGLPSDRFFAERPEGSVSTLKIQRTQQEDSAVYLCASSLHQGEDQPQHFGDGTRLSIL.

This clonotype was seen repeatedly, ten times or more. The chain uses TRBV27 and TRBJ2-3, with D possibly TRBD1 on 5 matching bases. Germline-derived CDR1 and CDR2 are MNHEY and SMNVEV (reference sequence). With 6 bases removed from V and 3 bases from J, the gap between germline ends came to 13 bases. This CDR3 has 14 amino acids. CDR3 loop: CASSIMGPTDTQYF. DNA of the CDR3: TGTGCCAGCAGCATCATGGGGCCAACAGATACGCAGTATTTT.

This clonotype occurred many times. The chain has TRBV18 and TRBJ2-3; D is perhaps TRBD1 (5 bases). V lost 3 bases and J 0 bases, leaving 10 bases between the germline ends. Germline CDR1 and CDR2: KGHSH and LQKENI. The CDR3 runs to 15 residues. CDR3 amino acids: CASSPTTASTDTQYF. Here the CDR3 DNA reads TGTGCCAGCTCACCCACGACAGCTAGCACAGATACGCAGTATTTT.

This clonotype was found many times. This chain uses TRBV10-2 with TRBJ2-1, with D maybe TRBD2 (7 bases). The CDR3 sequence is 13 residues long. V was cut by 3 bases and J by 7 bases, with 10 bases left in between. CDR1 is WSHSY, CDR2 SAAADI, per germline. Here the CDR3 reads CASSEEGGNEQFF. CDR3 DNA: TGCGCCAGCAGTGAAGAGGGGGGGAATGAGCAGTTCTTC.